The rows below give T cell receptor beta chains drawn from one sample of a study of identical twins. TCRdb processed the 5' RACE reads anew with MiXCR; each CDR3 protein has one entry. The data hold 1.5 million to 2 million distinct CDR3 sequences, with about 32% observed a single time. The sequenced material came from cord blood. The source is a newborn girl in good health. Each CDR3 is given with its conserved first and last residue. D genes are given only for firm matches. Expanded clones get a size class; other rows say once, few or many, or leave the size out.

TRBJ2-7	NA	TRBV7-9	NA	TGTGCCAGCAGCTTAATTTGGGGAGACGAGCAGTACTTC	CASSLIWGDEQYF
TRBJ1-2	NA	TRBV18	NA	TGTGCCAGCTCATACAAGAACCGGGCCGCCTATGGCTACACCTTC	CASSYKNRAAYGYTF
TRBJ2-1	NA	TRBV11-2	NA	TGTGCCAGCAGCTCCTGGGGGGCTAGCTCCTACAATGAGCAGTTCTTC	CASSSWGASSYNEQFF
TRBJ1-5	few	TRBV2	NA	TGTGCCAGCAGTGAGGACGGAGATCAGCCCCAGCATTTT	CASSEDGDQPQHF
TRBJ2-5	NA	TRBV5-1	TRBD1	TGCGCCAGCAGCTTGGGTGGGACAGGGGTAATGAATGAGCAGTACTTC	CASSLGGTGVMNEQYF
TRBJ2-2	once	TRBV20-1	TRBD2	TGCAGTGCTAGTCACCCTTTACTAGCGGGGACCGGGGAGCTGTTTTTT	CSASHPLLAGTGELFF
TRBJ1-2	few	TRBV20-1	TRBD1	TGCAGTGCTAGAGGAGGACAGGGAGAGGGCTACACCTTC	CSARGGQGEGYTF
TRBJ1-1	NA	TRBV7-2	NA	TGTGCCAGCAGACCATACAGGGCCACGAACACTGAAGCTTTCTTT	CASRPYRATNTEAFF
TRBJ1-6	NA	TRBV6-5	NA	TGTGCCAGCAGTAGAACAGGTTACGGGGGTTCACCCCTCCACTTT	CASSRTGYGGSPLHF
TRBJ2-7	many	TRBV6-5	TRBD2	TGTGCCAGCAGTACCAGCGGGGGGACAACCTACGAGCAGTACTTC	CASSTSGGTTYEQYF
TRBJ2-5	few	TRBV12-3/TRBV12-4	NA	TGTGCCAGCAGTTTCATCCGGGACCCCATATCGGAGACCCAGTACTTC	CASSFIRDPISETQYF
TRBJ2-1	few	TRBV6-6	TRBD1	TGTGCCAGCAGTTACGGTGGGACAGGCTCCTACAATGAGCAGTTCTTC	CASSYGGTGSYNEQFF